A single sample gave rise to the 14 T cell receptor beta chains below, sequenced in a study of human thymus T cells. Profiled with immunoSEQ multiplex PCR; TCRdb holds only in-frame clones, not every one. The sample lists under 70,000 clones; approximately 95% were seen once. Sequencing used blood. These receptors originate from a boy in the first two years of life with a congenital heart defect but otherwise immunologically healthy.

Here the CDR3 DNA reads TGTGCCAGCAGCTTAGCCGGAGGACTAGGGGAGACCCAGTACTTC. It specifies CASSLAGGLGETQYF. The chain is built from TRBV7-2 and TRBJ2-5, with 7 bases lining up with TRBD2. V shed 0 bases and J 5 bases; nucleotides not matched to a gene: 6. The germline gives CDR1 SGHTA, CDR2 FQGNSA. The CDR3 sequence is 15 residues long.

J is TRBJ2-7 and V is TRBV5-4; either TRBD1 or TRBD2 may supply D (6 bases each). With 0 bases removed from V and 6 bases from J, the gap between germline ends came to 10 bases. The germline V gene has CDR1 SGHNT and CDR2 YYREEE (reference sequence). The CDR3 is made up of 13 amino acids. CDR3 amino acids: CASSLAGEVEQYF. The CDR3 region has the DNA TGTGCCAGCAGCTTGGCAGGGGAGGTCGAGCAGTACTTC.

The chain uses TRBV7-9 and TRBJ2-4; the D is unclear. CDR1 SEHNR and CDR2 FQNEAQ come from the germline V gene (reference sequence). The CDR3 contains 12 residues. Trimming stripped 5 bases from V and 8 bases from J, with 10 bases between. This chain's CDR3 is CASSHGEDIQYF. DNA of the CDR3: TGTGCCAGCAGCCATGGTGAGGACATTCAGTACTTC.

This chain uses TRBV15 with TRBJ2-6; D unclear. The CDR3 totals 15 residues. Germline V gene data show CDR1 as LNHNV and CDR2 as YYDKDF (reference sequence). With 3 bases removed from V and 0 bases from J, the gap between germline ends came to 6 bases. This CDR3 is CATSRFPSGANVLTF. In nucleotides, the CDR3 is TGTGCCACCAGCAGGTTTCCCTCTGGGGCCAACGTCCTGACTTTC. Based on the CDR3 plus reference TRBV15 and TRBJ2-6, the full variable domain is DAMVIQNPRYQVTQFGKPVTLSCSQTLNHNVMYWYQQKSSQAPKLLFHYYDKDFNNEADTPDNFQSRRPNTSFCFLDIRSPGLGDTAMYLCATSRFPSGANVLTFGAGSRLTVL.

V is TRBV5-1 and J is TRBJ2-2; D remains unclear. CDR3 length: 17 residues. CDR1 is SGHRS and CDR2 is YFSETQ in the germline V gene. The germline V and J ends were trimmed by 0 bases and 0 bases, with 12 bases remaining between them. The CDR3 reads CASSLGATMSNTGELFF. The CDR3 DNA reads TGCGCCAGCAGCTTGGGGGCTACTATGTCGAACACCGGGGAGCTGTTTTTT.

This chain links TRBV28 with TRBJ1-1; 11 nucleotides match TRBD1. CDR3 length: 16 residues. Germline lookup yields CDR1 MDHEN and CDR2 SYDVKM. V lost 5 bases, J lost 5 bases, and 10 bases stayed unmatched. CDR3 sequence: CASSNNRDRGRTEAFF. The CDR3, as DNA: TGTGCCAGCAGTAATAACCGGGACAGGGGGAGGACTGAAGCTTTCTTT.

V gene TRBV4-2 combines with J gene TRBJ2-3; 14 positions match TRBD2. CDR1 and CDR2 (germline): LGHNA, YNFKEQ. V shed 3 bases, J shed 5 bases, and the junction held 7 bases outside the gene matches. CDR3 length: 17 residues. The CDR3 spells CASSHPGTSGSGDTQYF. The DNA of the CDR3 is TGTGCCAGCAGCCACCCCGGGACTAGCGGGAGCGGAGATACGCAGTATTTT.

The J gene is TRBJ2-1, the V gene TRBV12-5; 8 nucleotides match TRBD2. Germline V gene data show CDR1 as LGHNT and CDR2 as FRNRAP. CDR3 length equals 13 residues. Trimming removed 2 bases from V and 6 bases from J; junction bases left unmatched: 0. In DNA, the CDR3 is TGTGCTAGTGGTTTGAGCGGGGGCAATGAGCAGTTCTTC. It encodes CASGLSGGNEQFF.

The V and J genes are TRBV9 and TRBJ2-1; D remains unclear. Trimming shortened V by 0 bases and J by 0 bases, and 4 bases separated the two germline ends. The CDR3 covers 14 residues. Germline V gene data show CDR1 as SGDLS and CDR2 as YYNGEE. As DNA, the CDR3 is TGTGCCAGCAGCGTAGGTGCCTCCTACAATGAGCAGTTCTTC. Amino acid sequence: CASSVGASYNEQFF.

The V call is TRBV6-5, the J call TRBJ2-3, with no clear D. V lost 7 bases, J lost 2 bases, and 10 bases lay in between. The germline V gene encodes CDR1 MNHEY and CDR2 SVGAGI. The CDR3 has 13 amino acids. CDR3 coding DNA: TGTGCCAGCAATCCGAAGAACACAGATACGCAGTATTTT. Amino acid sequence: CASNPKNTDTQYF.

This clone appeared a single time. The CDR3 loop is CASSYGTMSYNEQFF. The CDR3 coding sequence is TGTGCCAGCAGCTACGGGACTATGAGCTACAATGAGCAGTTCTTC. V is TRBV5-6 and J is TRBJ2-1; 7 positions agree with TRBD2. Germline CDR1 SGHDT, CDR2 YYEEEE. The CDR3 contains 15 residues. V lost 3 bases to trimming and J lost 3 bases; unmatched junction nucleotides: 6.

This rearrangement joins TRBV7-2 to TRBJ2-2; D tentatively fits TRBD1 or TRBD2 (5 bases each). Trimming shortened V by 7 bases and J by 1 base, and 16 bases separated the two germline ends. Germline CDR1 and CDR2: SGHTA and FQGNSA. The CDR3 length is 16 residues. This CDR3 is CASMPMSGRNTGELFF. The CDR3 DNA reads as TGTGCCAGCATGCCAATGTCAGGGAGGAACACCGGGGAGCTGTTTTTT.

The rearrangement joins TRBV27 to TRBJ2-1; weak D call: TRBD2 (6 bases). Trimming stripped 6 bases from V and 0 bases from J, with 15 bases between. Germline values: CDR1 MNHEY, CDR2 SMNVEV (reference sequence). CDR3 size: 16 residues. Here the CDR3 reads CASRTSSASSYNEQFF. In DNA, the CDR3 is TGTGCCAGCAGAACCTCTAGCGCTAGCTCCTACAATGAGCAGTTCTTC.

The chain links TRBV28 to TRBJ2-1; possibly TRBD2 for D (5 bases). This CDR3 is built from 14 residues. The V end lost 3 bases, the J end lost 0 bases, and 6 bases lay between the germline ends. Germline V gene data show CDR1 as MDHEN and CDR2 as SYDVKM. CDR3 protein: CASSFGISYNEQFF. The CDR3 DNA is TGTGCCAGCAGTTTCGGGATCTCCTACAATGAGCAGTTCTTC.